The clone carrying this T cell receptor beta chain was found once. It was during active infection that Seattle patients were enrolled and then longitudinally followed. This sample stems from a study of blood T cell repertoires in COVID-19. Whole-study context: Acute and convalescent COVID-19 samples came from the United States, Italy and Spain. Sources were T cells, B-cell-depleted T cells, or PBMCs; the material itself was cDNA or gDNA.

CDR3 size: 12 residues. V was trimmed by 5 bases and J by 9 bases, leaving 11 bases between them. As processed by the authors: It was from reference gene primer amplification that nucleated cell counts were estimated. The table came from immunoSEQ multiplex PCR; TCRdb's copy has only in-frame clones and leaves some out. That table supplies the V and J calls and clone size; D and trimming were determined from the DNA. The profile shows approximately 440,000 clones, approximately 88% of them singletons. The clonotype comes from a woman aged 50 to 60 with COVID-19, enrolled during active disease. The source material was peripheral blood. The chain combines TRBV12-3 or TRBV12-4 with TRBJ1-5; D might be TRBD1 (5 bases). CDR3 in amino acids: CASSPGWRPQHF. The CDR3 DNA reads TGTGCCAGCAGTCCAGGGTGGAGGCCCCAGCATTTT.